The entry that follows covers one T cell receptor (beta chain) sequence. This clone was seen once. The antigen it binds to is not known. Base quality data are lacking; no much larger clone is found one base away. In total, over 600 healthy bone marrow donors made up the cohort. All cohort members were sampled while nominally healthy, although unrecorded immune exposures were likely present. The donor tested CMV seropositive and was one of the 289 seropositive cohort members. Each donor provided a peripheral blood sample, and peripheral blood mononuclear cells were used for TCR beta sequencing. Genomic DNA extraction from the blood cell samples was performed with the Qiagen DNeasy Blood Extraction Kit. From the cysteine up to the phenylalanine, the CDR3 has a length of 14 residues. Only the CDR3 region is kept as DNA, spanning 42 bases read in frame from base 1. CDR1 and CDR2 (LGHNA, YSLEER) derive from the germline V gene. Trimming at the junction amounts to 0 bases on V and 5 bases on J, and the germline ends lie 8 bases apart.

The data originate from a study of cytomegalovirus exposure and HLA in healthy donors (dated by TCRdb to the late 2010s). Regarding the research as a whole: In an earlier analysis of 587 of the donors, about 270 Gb of sequence data and just under 120 million unique TCR beta sequences from 150 million to 200 million T cells were reported. An early release covering about 600 HLA-typed donors comprised 250 to 350 gigabases of sequencing data and tens of millions of unique TCR sequences. Among the roughly 400 genotyped donors, around 79% belonged to the genetic ancestry cluster associated with self-reported Caucasian donors. The aim of the study was to test whether cataloging public T cell receptors could identify signatures of past pathogen exposure. Using immunosequencing, the study profiled T cell repertoires from some 670 subjects and related those repertoires to cytomegalovirus serostatus. Besides the first cohort of 666 subjects, a separate validation cohort made up of around 120 different subjects was used. The study combined high-throughput TCR immunosequencing, statistical association of individual TCRs with disease status, and machine learning to predict cytomegalovirus infection status. A later analysis re-examined previously published TCR beta repertoires from hundreds of donors and added high-resolution HLA genotyping to investigate patterns of TCR occurrence. The later analysis used no new phenotypic data to find candidate immune exposures, relying instead on TCR beta sequences and their occurrence across donors. In an earlier analysis of a few hundred of the donors, high-throughput TCR beta sequencing was used to judge whether each TCR beta V gene segment behaved as functional or pseudogenic. Donor age, sex, ethnicity and CMV serostatus were collected together with the repertoire data. In a later genetic analysis, genome-wide SNP genotypes for about 55% of the roughly 670 donors were used, and that subset was treated as a discovery cohort. Every discovery cohort repertoire had been produced on one sequencing platform. HLA typing covered class I and class II loci at four-digit resolution. Typing coverage varied by locus: roughly 620-630 donors for A, B, C, DRB1 and DQB1; approximately 500 for DQA1; nearly 610 for DPA1; approximately 450 for DPB1. Roughly five DR-DQ haplotypes were handled as single units for association and clustering, since linkage in the cohort was strong. Across about 370 genotyped donors of the cohort, an average of roughly 250,000 unique TCR beta nucleotide sequences per donor were sequenced, and roughly 17% of those sequences were non-productive. Broad study findings and their caveats: Broadly in line with IMGT annotations, most TCR beta V segments showed up in productive rearrangements about 90% or about 30% of the time in an earlier analysis of 450 to 750 of the donors. Cytomegalovirus status was reported to be diagnosed by the classifier with high specificity and sensitivity in both the original and validation cohorts. V-gene and J-gene trimming of TCR beta chains was associated with a missense DCLRE1C variant in a later genetic analysis, and the association was replicated in an independent cohort. Some IMGT-functional V segments, including TRBV6-2 and TRBV6-3, could not be distinguished by the 87-base-pair reads and were therefore excluded. Only TCR beta chains were sequenced in this cohort, and the absence of alpha or paired-chain data limited detectable features. Linkage disequilibrium might explain the correlated functional status among segregating V segments, but an unknown experimental factor could not be ruled out. The study gave a list of under 200 TCR beta chains associated with cytomegalovirus. The earlier analysis of 587 of the donors excluded roughly 17 rarely observed V segments, including chromosome 9 orphons, because counts were too low. According to a later analysis, most CMV-associated TCR beta chains appeared to be HLA-restricted, and the HLA associations seemed to be driven largely by CMV exposure. Most TCR sequences were observed very rarely across donors, whereas some public TCRs were present in many individuals. The sequencing pipeline was judged likely to have produced a cluster of highly shared sequence variants as a technical artifact. For the cohort, immune exposure information was limited to CMV serostatus. A further reported finding was that TCR beta sequences accurately predicted the HLA-A and HLA-B alleles for most subjects in the first cohort. At a false discovery rate of 0.05, a later analysis linked about 16,000 TCR beta sequences to specific HLA alleles. According to a later genetic analysis, donors in an Asian-associated ancestry cluster had fewer N-insertions in productive TCRs than the approximately 670-donor mean. A later analysis found that HLA-associated TCR beta chains were more clonally expanded and had lower generation probabilities than equally common non-associated chains. According to a later analysis, parvovirus B19, influenza, CMV and Epstein-Barr virus appeared linked to several top co-occurrence clusters. Sequencing depth was assumed to be roughly uniform across donors in the presence/absence analyses, though that assumption may not hold. In vitro tests confirmed that a few of the cytomegalovirus-associated TCR beta chains recognize cytomegalovirus antigens. Because HLA typing was missing for some donors at each locus, association tests included only the typed subset. Strong co-occurrence of HLA alleles, especially DR and DQ, made assigning TCR associations to individual alleles difficult. According to the authors, the approach could potentially be generalized to other disease states and immunological phenotypes. In a later analysis, the rate of TCR association differed among HLA loci, with DRB1 alleles having the most associated TCRs and HLA-C alleles having the fewest.

Receptors were amplified or captured by the immunoSEQ multiplex PCR assay. The multiplex PCR relied on a mix of 60 forward primers for TCR Vbeta segments and 13 reverse primers for TCR Jbeta segments. Amplification of the CDR3 region of rearranged TCR beta genes was performed with a multiplex PCR assay on genomic DNA. On the Illumina HiSeq System, the amplified TCR beta libraries were sequenced as 87-base-pair reads. Per the source publication's procedure: A later analysis counted tens of millions of unique TCR beta chains across the 666 repertoires, and some 12 million of these chains were shared by at least two donors. Raw reads were error-corrected and collapsed into unique sequences by a nearest-neighbor algorithm in which closely related sequences were merged to remove PCR and sequencing errors. V, D and J gene segments were assigned by aligning CDR3 sequences to IMGT reference sequences. Each retained sequence needed at least a six-nucleotide match to both a V gene segment and a J gene segment. Rearrangements were classified as productive when the CDR3 lacked stop codons and remained in frame with V and J, and all other rearrangements were classified as non-productive. Following IMGT convention, CDR3 was defined as the stretch from the second conserved V-encoded cysteine up to the conserved J-encoded phenylalanine. In an earlier analysis of more than 550 of the donors, sequences lacking an unambiguous match to a single V gene segment were excluded. An earlier analysis of around 600 of the donors classified V segments as functional when productive rearrangements were above 56.7% and as segregating when the standard deviation between donors was above 5%. To diagnose cytomegalovirus status from the catalog of TCR beta chain sequences, a statistical classification framework was built. In a later analysis, TCR nucleotide sequences were compared against IMGT/GENE-DB human TR gene sequences so that V and J genes could be assigned. The TCRdist pipeline was used in a later analysis to assign CDR3 sequences and most-parsimonious VDJ recombination scenarios. In a later analysis, every TCR beta chain was defined by the combination of its CDR3 amino acid sequence and its V-gene family, and reads without a unique V-gene family were dropped. A later analysis removed several hundred highly shared, low-generation-probability nucleotide sequences to deal with suspected cross-contamination and a sequencing artifact. In a later analysis, a clonal expansion index for each public chain was calculated from normalized within-repertoire ranks of inferred template counts. In a later analysis, generation probabilities were computed using a VDJ recombination model fitted to out-of-frame rearrangements, and the results were checked against IGoR. In a later analysis, hypergeometric tests were used to score TCR-TCR, TCR-HLA and TCR-CMV co-occurrence, with a repertoire-size bias correction applied to TCR pairs. In a later analysis, false discovery rates were estimated by permuting HLA or CMV assignments 20 times. In a later analysis, co-occurring TCRs were grouped using DBSCAN, and TCRdist sequence similarity was added for clustering within HLA-allele-positive subsets. Repertoires with fewer than 30,000 or more than 120,000 public chains were left out of co-occurrence clustering, as were about five repertoires with anomalous nucleotide sharing. TCRdb holds this immuneACCESS table with in-frame rearrangements only. Some clones are missing; in checked studies, unresolved V genes explain under half, and the rest has no known cause. V and J calls and clone size come straight from that table; D and trimming were deduced from the DNA. Across this sample there are around 120,000 clones, with 82% seen only once. The top ten hold roughly 10% of the sample.

This TCR came from a male donor in good health and CMV-seropositive. The sequenced sample was PBMCs. The rearranged chain carries TRBV4-3 and TRBJ2-1, with TRBD2 perhaps the D gene, on 5 matching bases. The DNA sequence is as follows: TGCGCCAGCAGCCAAGATGGAGGAGACAATGAGCAGTTCTTC. Translated, it gives CASSQDGGDNEQFF.